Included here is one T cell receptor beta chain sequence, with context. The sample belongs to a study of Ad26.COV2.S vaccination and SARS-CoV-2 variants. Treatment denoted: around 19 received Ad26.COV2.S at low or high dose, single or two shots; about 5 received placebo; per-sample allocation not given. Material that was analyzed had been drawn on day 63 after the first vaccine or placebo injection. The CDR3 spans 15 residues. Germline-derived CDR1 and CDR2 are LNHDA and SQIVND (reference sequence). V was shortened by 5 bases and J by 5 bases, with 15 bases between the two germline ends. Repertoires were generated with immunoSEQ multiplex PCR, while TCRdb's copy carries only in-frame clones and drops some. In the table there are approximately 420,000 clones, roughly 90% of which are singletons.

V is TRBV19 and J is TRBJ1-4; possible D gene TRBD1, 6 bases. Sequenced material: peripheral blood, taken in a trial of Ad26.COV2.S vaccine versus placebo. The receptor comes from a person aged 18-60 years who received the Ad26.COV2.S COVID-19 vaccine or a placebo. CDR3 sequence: CASSLQDSRNEKLFF. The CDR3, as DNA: TGTGCCAGTAGTCTCCAGGACAGCCGGAATGAAAAACTGTTTTTT.